This TCR delta chain is from a study of Vδ1+ human thymocytes. General observations from the study: In the thymus, TRG and TRD repertoires looked highly polyclonal with Gaussian CDR3 lengths.

The template was reverse-transcribed extracted RNA. Pooled V-gene forward primers with one constant-region reverse primer generated the CDR3 amplicons by multiplex PCR. TCRdb processed the multiplex PCR reads again with the CATT caller. The sample records about 25,000 delta-chain clones, under 8.5% being singletons. This clone was picked up a small number of times. The target antigen is unknown. The CDR3 has 17 residues. Per the germline V gene, CDR1 is TSWWSYY and CDR2 is QGS. The trim removed 8 bases at V and 0 bases at J, leaving 14 bases unmatched. The specimen was Vdelta1+ gamma-delta thymocytes from the thymus. Subset: FACS-sorted CD3+ TCRalphabeta- TCRVdelta1+ TCRVdelta2- thymocytes. The TCR comes from a girl under three years old who had congenital heart surgery. J is TRDJ1 and V is TRDV1; 8 nucleotides match TRDD3. The CDR3 nucleotides read TGTGCTCTTCGAACCCTACGTGAGGGATACGACACCGATAAACTCATCTTT. Protein: CALRTLREGYDTDKLIF.